This T cell receptor (beta chain) was captured by sequencing in a study of blood T cell repertoires in COVID-19. Study summary: Researchers got acute and convalescent COVID-19 samples from the United States, Italy and Spain. T cells, B-cell-depleted T cells, or PBMCs supplied cDNA or gDNA.

As handled by the study authors: Using reference gene primer amplification, nucleated cell counts were estimated. Profiled with immunoSEQ multiplex PCR; TCRdb holds only in-frame clones, not every one. V and J calls and clone size are given by that table; D and trimming were obtained from the DNA. The repertoire has 300,000 to 400,000 clones, 88% of them found once; the top ten carry 1.5% to 2%. The CDR3 consists of 15 residues. Germline V lookup: CDR1 MNHEY, CDR2 SVGAGI. V shed 5 bases and J 6 bases; nucleotides not matched to a gene: 6. The chain couples TRBV6-5 to TRBJ2-1; 11 bases map to TRBD1. The receptor was derived from a woman in her twenties or thirties with COVID-19, enrolled during active disease. The sequenced sample was peripheral blood. The DNA for the CDR3 is TGTGCCAGCAGTCCGGACAGGGGGCGGGTCAATGAGCAGTTCTTC. Its protein is CASSPDRGRVNEQFF.